This note documents a single TCR beta chain sequence. Its antigen remains unknown. This entry comes from a study of human T cells and chemical hapten exposure. Whole-study context: Sensitization applied 2% DPC to roughly 2 cm by roughly 2 cm of upper inner arm skin. Small pooled library volume differences chiefly drove per-sample TCR yield variation. Overall study findings and caveats: It should be noted that donors had alopecia, so their immune response may differ from healthy people's.

Noted time point: pre-sensitization, week 0. The treatment denotes: therapeutic diphenylcyclopropenone sensitization with weekly scalp DPC. The CDR3 loop spans 11 amino acids. Germline CDR1 is GTSNPN and CDR2 is SVGIG (reference sequence). Trimming removed 2 bases from V and 13 bases from J, with 9 bases in between. Library preparation tagged each individual cDNA molecule with a unique molecular identifier. TCRdb passed the RACE reads through MiXCR, listing each CDR3 protein once. This table holds 35,000 to 50,000 distinct CDR3 sequences, 9.5% to 15% found once. The source material was whole blood, sampled in connection with sensitization to the hapten diphenylcyclopropenone (DPC). The source is a woman in her twenties or thirties with alopecia areata. Some clones in this sample may be carry-over from other donors' samples. The rearrangement uses TRBV30 and TRBJ1-6, with no clear D. The CDR3 sequence is CAWSWEGPLHF. For the CDR3, the DNA is TGTGCCTGGAGTTGGGAGGGCCCCCTCCACTTT. The complete variable domain, with remaining parts taken from reference TRBV30 and TRBJ1-6, reads SQTIHQWPATLVQPVGSPLSLECTVEGTSNPNLYWYRQAAGRGLQLLFYSVGIGQISSEVPQNLSASRPQDRQFILSSKKLLLSDSGFYLCAWSWEGPLHFGNGTRLTVT.